This T cell receptor (beta chain) stems from a study of cytomegalovirus exposure and HLA in healthy donors. About the research overall: Most donors, more than 80% of a few hundred genotyped, fell in the Caucasian-associated ancestry cluster.

This clone was observed once. The antigen is unknown. PCR primers comprised 60 Vbeta and 13 Jbeta primers. The method was immunoSEQ multiplex PCR; TCRdb's version includes in-frame clones alone and lacks a portion of them. The repertoire has about 110,000 clones, about 64% of them found once; the top ten carry about 8%. General observations from the study: The number of N-insertions in an Asian-associated ancestry cluster was reportedly below the roughly 670-donor mean in a later analysis. As was reported, the classifier diagnosed cytomegalovirus status with high specificity and sensitivity. Available immune exposure information covered CMV serostatus only.

This receptor was taken from a man younger than 35 in good health and CMV-seropositive. The sequenced sample consisted of PBMCs.

Written as DNA, the CDR3 is TGCGCCAGCAGCCTAACAGGGACAGGGTCCAATCAGCCCCAGCATTTT. It specifies CASSLTGTGSNQPQHF. This rearrangement joins TRBV4-1 to TRBJ1-5, with 9 bases matching TRBD1. CDR3 length: 16 residues. Trimming took 4 bases from V and 3 from J; bases not matched to a gene: 7. Germline V gene data show CDR1 as MGHRA and CDR2 as YSYEKL.